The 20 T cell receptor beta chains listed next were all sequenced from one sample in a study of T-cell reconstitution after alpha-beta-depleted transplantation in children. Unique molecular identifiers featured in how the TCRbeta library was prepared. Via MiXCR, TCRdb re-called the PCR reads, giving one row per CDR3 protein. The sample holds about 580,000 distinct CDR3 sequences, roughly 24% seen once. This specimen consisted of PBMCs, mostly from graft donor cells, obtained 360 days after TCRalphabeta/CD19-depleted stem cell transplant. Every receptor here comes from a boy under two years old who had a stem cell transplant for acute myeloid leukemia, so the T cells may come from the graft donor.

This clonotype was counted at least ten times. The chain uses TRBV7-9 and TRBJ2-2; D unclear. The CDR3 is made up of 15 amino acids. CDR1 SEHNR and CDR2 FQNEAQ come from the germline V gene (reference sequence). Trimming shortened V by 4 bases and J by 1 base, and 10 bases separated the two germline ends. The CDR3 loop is CASSYPGRNTGELFF. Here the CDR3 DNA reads TGTGCCAGCAGCTATCCAGGAAGGAACACCGGGGAGCTGTTTTTT.

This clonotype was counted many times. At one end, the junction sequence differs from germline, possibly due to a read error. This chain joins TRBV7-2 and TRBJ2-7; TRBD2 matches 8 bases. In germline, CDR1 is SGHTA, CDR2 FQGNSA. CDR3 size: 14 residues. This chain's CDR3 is CASSLGSGGYEQYF. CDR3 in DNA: TGTGCCAGCAGTTTAGGAAGCGGGGGCTACGAGCAGTACTTC.

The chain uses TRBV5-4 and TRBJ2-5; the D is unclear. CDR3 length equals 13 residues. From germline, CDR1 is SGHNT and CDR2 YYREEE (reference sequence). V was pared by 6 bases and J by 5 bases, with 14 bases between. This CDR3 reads CASTLEFGETQYF. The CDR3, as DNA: TGTGCCAGCACCCTCGAATTTGGGGAGACCCAGTACTTC.

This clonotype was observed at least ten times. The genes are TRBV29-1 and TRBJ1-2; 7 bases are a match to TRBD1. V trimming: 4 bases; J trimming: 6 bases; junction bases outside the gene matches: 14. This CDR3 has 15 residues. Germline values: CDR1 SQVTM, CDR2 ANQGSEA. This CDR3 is CSVVGDRVTDHGYTF. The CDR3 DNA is TGCAGCGTTGTCGGCGACAGGGTAACAGACCATGGCTACACCTTC.

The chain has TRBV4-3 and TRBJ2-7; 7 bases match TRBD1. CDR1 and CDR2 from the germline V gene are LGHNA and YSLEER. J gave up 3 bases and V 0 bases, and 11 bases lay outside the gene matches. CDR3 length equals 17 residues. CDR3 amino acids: CASSQDASPGGNYEQYF. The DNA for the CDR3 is TGCGCCAGCAGCCAAGATGCATCCCCAGGGGGTAACTACGAGCAGTACTTC.

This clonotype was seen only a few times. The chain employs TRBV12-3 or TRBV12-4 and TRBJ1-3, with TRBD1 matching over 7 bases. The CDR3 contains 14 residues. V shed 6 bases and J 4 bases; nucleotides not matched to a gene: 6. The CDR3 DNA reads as TGTGCCAGCAGGTCACAGGGGACCGGAAACACCATATATTTT. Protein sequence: CASRSQGTGNTIYF.

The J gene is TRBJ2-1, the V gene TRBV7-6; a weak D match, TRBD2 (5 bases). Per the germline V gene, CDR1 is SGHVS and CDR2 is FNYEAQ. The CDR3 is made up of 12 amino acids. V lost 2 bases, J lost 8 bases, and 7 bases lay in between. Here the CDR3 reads CASSLLEDEQFF. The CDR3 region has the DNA TGTGCCAGCAGCTTATTGGAGGATGAGCAGTTCTTC.

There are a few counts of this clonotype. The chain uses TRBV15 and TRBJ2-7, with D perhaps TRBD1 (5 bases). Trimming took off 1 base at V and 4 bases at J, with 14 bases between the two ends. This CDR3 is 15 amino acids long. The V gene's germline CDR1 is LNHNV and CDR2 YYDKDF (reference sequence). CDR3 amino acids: CATSRVVTGLYEQYV. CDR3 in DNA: TGTGCCACCAGCAGAGTAGTAACAGGTTTATACGAGCAGTACGTC.

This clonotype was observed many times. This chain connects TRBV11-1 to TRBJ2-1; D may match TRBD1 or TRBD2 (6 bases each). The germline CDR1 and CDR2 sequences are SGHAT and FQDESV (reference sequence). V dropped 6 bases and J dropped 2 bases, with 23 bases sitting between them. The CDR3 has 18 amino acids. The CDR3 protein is CASSPRTAKGGAYNEQFF. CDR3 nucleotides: TGTGCCAGCAGTCCGCGGACAGCCAAAGGAGGGGCCTACAATGAGCAGTTCTTC.

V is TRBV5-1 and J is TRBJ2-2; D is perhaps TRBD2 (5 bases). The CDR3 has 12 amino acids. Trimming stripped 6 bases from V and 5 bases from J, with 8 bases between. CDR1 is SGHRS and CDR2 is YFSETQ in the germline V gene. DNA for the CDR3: TGCGCCAGCATCGCGGGTACCGGGGAGCTGTTTTTT. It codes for CASIAGTGELFF. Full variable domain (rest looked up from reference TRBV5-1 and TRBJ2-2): KAGVTQTPRYLIKTRGQQVTLSCSPISGHRSVSWYQQTPGQGLQFLFEYFSETQRNKGNFPGRFSGRQFSNSRSEMNVSTLELGDSALYLCASIAGTGELFFGEGSRLTVL.

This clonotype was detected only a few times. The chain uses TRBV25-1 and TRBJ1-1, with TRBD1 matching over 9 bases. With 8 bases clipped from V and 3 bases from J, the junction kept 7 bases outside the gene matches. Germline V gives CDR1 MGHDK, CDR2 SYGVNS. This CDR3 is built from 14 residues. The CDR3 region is CASSRGQGHTEAFF. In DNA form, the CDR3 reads TGTGCCAGCTCTAGAGGACAGGGGCACACTGAAGCTTTCTTT.

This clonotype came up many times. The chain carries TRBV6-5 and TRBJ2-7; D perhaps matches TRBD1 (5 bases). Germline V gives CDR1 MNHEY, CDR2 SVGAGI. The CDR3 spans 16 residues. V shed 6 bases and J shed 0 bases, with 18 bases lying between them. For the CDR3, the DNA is TGTGCCAGCAGGAGGAACCAGGGTTATAGCTCCTACGAGCAGTACTTC. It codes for CASRRNQGYSSYEQYF.

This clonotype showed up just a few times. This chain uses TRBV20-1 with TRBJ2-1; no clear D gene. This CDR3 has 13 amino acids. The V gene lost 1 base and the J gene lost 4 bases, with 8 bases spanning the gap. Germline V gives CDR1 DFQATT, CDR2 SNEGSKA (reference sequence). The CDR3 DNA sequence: TGCAGTGCTAGAGCGAGGCAGTACAATGAGCAGTTCTTC. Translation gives CSARARQYNEQFF.

CDR3: CASSQALMPRVVISGANVLTF. CDR3 DNA sequence: TGTGCCAGCAGCCAAGCTTTGATGCCAAGGGTGGTTATCTCTGGGGCCAACGTCCTGACTTTC. The chain links TRBV4-2 to TRBJ2-6; D is undetermined. V was cut by 1 base and J by 0 bases, with 22 bases left in between. The CDR3 is 21 amino acids. Germline CDR1 LGHNA, CDR2 YNFKEQ.

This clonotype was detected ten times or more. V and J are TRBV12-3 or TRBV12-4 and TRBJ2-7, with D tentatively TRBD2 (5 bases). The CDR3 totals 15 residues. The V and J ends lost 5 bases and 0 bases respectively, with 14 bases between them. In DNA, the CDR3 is TGTGCCAGCAGTACGATGGGGAGCAGCTCCTACGAGCAGTACTTC. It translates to CASSTMGSSSYEQYF.

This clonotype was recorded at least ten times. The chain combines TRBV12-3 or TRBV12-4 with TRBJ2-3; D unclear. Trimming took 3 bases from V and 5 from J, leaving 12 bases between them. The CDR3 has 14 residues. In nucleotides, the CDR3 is TGTGCCAGCAGTTTGTTAGAGTCAGGAGATACGCAGTATTTT. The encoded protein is CASSLLESGDTQYF.

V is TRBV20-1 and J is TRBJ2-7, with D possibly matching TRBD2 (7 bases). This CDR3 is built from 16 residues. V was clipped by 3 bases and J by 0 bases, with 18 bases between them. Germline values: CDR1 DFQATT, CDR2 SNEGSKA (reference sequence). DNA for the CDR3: TGCAGTGCTAGGAGGGAGGGGGGCCCCTTCTCCTACGAGCAGTACGTC. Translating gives CSARREGGPFSYEQYV.

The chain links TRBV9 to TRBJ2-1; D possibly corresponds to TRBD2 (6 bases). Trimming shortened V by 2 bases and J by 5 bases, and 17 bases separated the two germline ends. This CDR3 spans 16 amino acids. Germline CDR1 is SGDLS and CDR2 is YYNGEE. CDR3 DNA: TGTGCCAGCAGCGTTTCAACTAGCTGGGTTAACAATGAGCAGTTCTTC. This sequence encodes CASSVSTSWVNNEQFF. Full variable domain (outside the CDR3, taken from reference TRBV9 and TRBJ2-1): DSGVTQTPKHLITATGQRVTLRCSPRSGDLSVYWYQQSLDQGLQFLIQYYNGEERAKGNILERFSAQQFPDLHSELNLSSLELGDSALYFCASSVSTSWVNNEQFFGPGTRLTVL.

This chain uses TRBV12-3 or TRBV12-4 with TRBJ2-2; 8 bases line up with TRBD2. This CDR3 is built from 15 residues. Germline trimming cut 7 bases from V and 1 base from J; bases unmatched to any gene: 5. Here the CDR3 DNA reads TGTGCCAGCACCCGGACTAGCTTGAACACCGGGGAGCTGTTTTTT. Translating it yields CASTRTSLNTGELFF.

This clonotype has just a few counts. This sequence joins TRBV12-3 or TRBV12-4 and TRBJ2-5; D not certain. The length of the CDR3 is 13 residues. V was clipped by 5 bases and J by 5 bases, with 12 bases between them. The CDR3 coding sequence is TGTGCCAGCAGTGACGCAAACCGGGAGACCCAGTACTTC. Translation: CASSDANRETQYF.